This T cell receptor beta chain was captured in a study of Ad26.COV2.S vaccination and SARS-CoV-2 variants. Whole-study findings and limits: Vaccinated individuals (as opposed to placebo recipients) had higher spike-specific TCR breadth.

Remarks on this clone: Its antigen is not identified.

The V segment lost 10 bases and the J segment 5 bases; nucleotides outside the gene matches: 7. Germline lookup yields CDR1 WSHSY and CDR2 SAAADI. The CDR3 loop spans 12 amino acids. The method was immunoSEQ multiplex PCR; TCRdb's version includes in-frame clones alone and lacks a portion of them. This sample has around 310,000 clones; roughly 90% occur once, and the top ten carry about 5%. Treatment reported: some 20 received Ad26.COV2.S at low or high dose, single or two shots; about 5 received placebo; per-sample allocation not given. Sampling was performed 63 days after the first vaccine or placebo injection.

The receptor comes from a person between 18 and 60 years old who received the Ad26.COV2.S COVID-19 vaccine or a placebo. The input for sequencing was peripheral blood, taken in a trial of Ad26.COV2.S vaccine versus placebo. The chain joins TRBV10-2 to TRBJ1-1; the match to TRBD1 covers 7 bases. CDR3 protein: CATAGGGTEAFF. CDR3 bases: TGCGCCACCGCAGGGGGAGGGACTGAAGCTTTCTTT.